This is a list of T cell receptor beta chains from one sample in a study of cytomegalovirus exposure and HLA in healthy donors. Assay used: immunoSEQ multiplex PCR; TCRdb lists only in-frame clones, some missing. The sample consists of 180,000 or so clones, 86% of them appearing once. The sample was PBMCs. These receptors were obtained from a man younger than 45 in good health and CMV-seropositive. The CDR3 runs from the conserved cysteine through the conserved F or W. The order of the fields is clone size, V gene, D gene, J gene, CDR3 protein, CDR3 DNA. A D gene is named only where the DNA matches it firmly. Some rows have no size entry. The others give once, few or many, or a class for an expanded clone.

once	TRBV6-1	TRBD1	TRBJ1-2	CASRVQGSAYGYTF	TGTGCCAGCAGAGTACAGGGGTCAGCCTATGGCTACACCTTC
once	TRBV14	-	TRBJ2-5	CASSQGSQETQYF	TGTGCCAGCAGCCAAGGAAGCCAAGAGACCCAGTACTTC
-	TRBV2	-	TRBJ1-2	CASGGAGLIGYTF	TGTGCCAGCGGGGGGGCAGGGTTGATTGGCTACACCTTC
once	TRBV6-6	-	TRBJ2-5	CASADRLTTQYF	TGTGCCAGCGCAGACAGGTTAACGACCCAGTACTTC
-	TRBV6-1	-	TRBJ1-1	CASIWTENTEAFF	TGTGCCAGCATTTGGACAGAGAACACTGAAGCTTTCTTT
-	TRBV4-1	-	TRBJ1-2	CASSQQGSNYGYTF	TGCGCCAGCAGCCAACAGGGATCAAACTATGGCTACACCTTC
-	TRBV9	TRBD1	TRBJ1-3	CASSVVPTAGTGIDTIYF	TGTGCCAGCAGCGTAGTACCCACCGCCGGGACAGGGATAGACACCATATATTTT
-	TRBV9	TRBD2	TRBJ2-1	CASSASGTSTSNEQFF	TGTGCCAGCAGCGCCTCCGGGACTAGCACTTCCAATGAGCAGTTCTTC
-	TRBV6-5	-	TRBJ1-2	CASSYSPRHGYTF	TGTGCCAGCAGTTACTCCCCAAGGCATGGCTACACCTTC
-	TRBV5-1	TRBD1	TRBJ2-1	CASMTGQTYNEQFF	TGCGCCAGTATGACGGGACAGACATACAATGAGCAGTTCTTC
-	TRBV6-5	-	TRBJ1-6	CASSPTGLFGSPLHF	TGTGCCAGCAGCCCGACGGGATTATTCGGATCACCCCTCCACTTT
-	TRBV6-1	-	TRBJ1-5	CASTSGGGVGQPQHF	TGTGCCAGCACCTCAGGCGGGGGGGTTGGTCAGCCCCAGCATTTT
-	TRBV5-8	-	TRBJ1-5	CASSLARDTRGGPQHF	TGTGCCAGCAGCTTGGCCCGGGACACTCGTGGAGGGCCCCAGCATTTT
few	TRBV7-8	-	TRBJ1-1	CASSLGTEAFF	TGTGCCAGCAGTCTCGGCACTGAAGCTTTCTTT
-	TRBV6-5	TRBD1	TRBJ1-2	CASSYTGEYYGYTF	TGTGCCAGCAGTTACACAGGGGAGTACTATGGCTACACCTTC
-	TRBV10-2	-	TRBJ1-1	CASSSVLNTEAFF	TGCGCCAGCAGTTCAGTTTTGAACACTGAAGCTTTCTTT
-	TRBV30	-	TRBJ2-7	CAWSMDPYEQYF	TGTGCCTGGAGTATGGACCCATACGAGCAGTACTTC
-	TRBV9	TRBD2	TRBJ2-4	CASTIGTSGNIQYF	TGTGCCAGCACCATAGGGACTAGCGGAAACATTCAGTACTTC
-	TRBV25-1	TRBD2	TRBJ2-7	CASTPTSGGDTEQYF	TGTGCCAGCACCCCGACTAGCGGGGGGGATACCGAGCAGTACTTC
-	TRBV28	TRBD2	TRBJ2-1	CASSLRLAGGPVEQFF	TGTGCCAGCAGTTTACGACTAGCGGGAGGGCCTGTTGAGCAGTTCTTC
-	TRBV18	-	TRBJ2-3	CASSRDNADTQYF	TGTGCCAGCTCTCGGGACAATGCAGATACGCAGTATTTT
-	TRBV5-1	-	TRBJ2-3	CASRGEASTDTQYF	TGCGCCAGCAGAGGGGAAGCTAGCACAGATACGCAGTATTTT
-	TRBV5-1	TRBD1	TRBJ2-6	CASSLATGAWSGANVLTF	TGCGCCAGCAGCTTGGCGACAGGGGCCTGGTCTGGGGCCAACGTCCTGACTTTC
few	TRBV11-2	-	TRBJ2-7	CASTRYGVTYEQYF	TGTGCCAGCACCCGGTACGGGGTAACCTACGAGCAGTACTTC
once	TRBV9	TRBD2	TRBJ2-7	CASSVGTSISEQYF	TGTGCCAGCAGCGTCGGGACTAGCATCTCCGAGCAGTACTTC
-	TRBV5-1	-	TRBJ1-5	CASSPDGGSAQPQHF	TGCGCCAGCAGCCCAGATGGCGGCTCGGCTCAGCCCCAGCATTTT
-	TRBV6-1	-	TRBJ2-7	CASSSGRGLSYEQYF	TGTGCCAGCAGTTCGGGCCGTGGATTGTCCTACGAGCAGTACTTC
-	TRBV6-5	-	TRBJ1-2	CASSYSFGAGSGYTF	TGTGCCAGCAGTTACTCGTTCGGGGCTGGTAGTGGCTACACCTTC
-	TRBV5-6	TRBD1	TRBJ1-2	CASSSRQGANYGYTF	TGTGCCAGCAGCTCGCGACAGGGAGCTAACTATGGCTACACCTTC
-	TRBV6-5	TRBD2	TRBJ2-1	CASSWAGEAGNEQFF	TGTGCCAGCAGTTGGGCGGGGGAGGCGGGTAATGAGCAGTTCTTC
-	TRBV7-9	TRBD1	TRBJ1-3	CASSLGQDRRNRGGNTIYF	TGTGCCAGCAGCTTAGGGCAGGACAGGAGGAATCGTGGTGGAAACACCATATATTTT
-	TRBV9	-	TRBJ2-2	CASSVTGAETPGELFF	TGTGCCAGCAGCGTTACGGGGGCAGAGACTCCAGGGGAGCTGTTTTTT
-	TRBV2	-	TRBJ1-5	CASSAVAGNQPQHF	TGTGCCAGCAGTGCGGTGGCAGGGAATCAGCCCCAGCATTTT
few	TRBV30	-	TRBJ1-4	CAWSGVVGKLFF	TGTGCCTGGAGCGGGGTGGTCGGAAAACTGTTTTTT
few	TRBV2	-	TRBJ1-1	CASSAGQGTEAFF	TGTGCCAGCAGCGCCGGTCAGGGCACTGAAGCTTTCTTT
-	TRBV5-1	-	TRBJ2-5	CASSLAQETQYF	TGCGCCAGCAGCTTGGCCCAAGAGACCCAGTACTTC
once	TRBV6-5	TRBD1	TRBJ1-5	CASSSDRGPRGQPQHF	TGTGCCAGCAGTTCTGACAGGGGACCCCGGGGTCAGCCCCAGCATTTT
-	TRBV4-3	TRBD2	TRBJ2-7	CASSPSGGESYEQYF	TGCGCCAGCAGCCCCAGCGGGGGGGAATCCTACGAGCAGTACTTC
once	TRBV5-1	TRBD1	TRBJ2-1	CASSLGQDYNEQFF	TGCGCCAGCAGCTTAGGACAGGACTACAATGAGCAGTTCTTC
-	TRBV28	TRBD1	TRBJ1-5	CASSPLQGYLSQHF	TGTGCCAGCAGTCCGCTACAGGGGTATTTGTCCCAGCATTTT
-	TRBV27	TRBD1	TRBJ2-7	CASSSRDRVYEQYF	TGTGCCAGCAGTTCCCGGGACAGGGTTTACGAGCAGTACTTC
-	TRBV7-6	TRBD1	TRBJ1-5	CASSFGTGLDQPQHF	TGTGCCAGCAGCTTCGGGACAGGGTTAGATCAGCCCCAGCATTTT
-	TRBV7-6	TRBD1	TRBJ2-3	CASSPGTGADTQYF	TGTGCCAGCAGCCCCGGGACAGGGGCAGATACGCAGTATTTT
-	TRBV10-3	TRBD2	TRBJ2-1	CAISEAGGGLDEQFF	TGTGCCATCAGTGAGGCGGGAGGAGGCCTAGATGAGCAGTTCTTC
-	TRBV11-2	TRBD1	TRBJ2-7	CASSPDRVEQYF	TGTGCCAGCAGCCCCGACAGGGTCGAGCAGTACTTC
-	TRBV4-3	-	TRBJ2-5	CASSQGQGGETQYF	TGCGCCAGCAGCCAAGGACAGGGAGGAGAGACCCAGTACTTC
-	TRBV5-1	-	TRBJ1-2	CASSTGQLPDGYTF	TGCGCCAGCAGCACCGGACAGTTACCTGATGGCTACACCTTC
-	TRBV28	-	TRBJ2-3	CASSFGGGSGDLGDTQYF	TGTGCCAGCAGTTTTGGGGGCGGAAGCGGGGACTTGGGGGATACGCAGTATTTT
-	TRBV6-6	TRBD2	TRBJ2-1	CASSYSRLAGGGEQFF	TGTGCCAGCAGTTACTCGAGACTAGCGGGAGGCGGGGAGCAGTTCTTC
-	TRBV11-2	-	TRBJ1-2	CASSSSPSGNYGYTF	TGTGCCAGCAGCTCCAGTCCATCAGGGAACTATGGCTACACCTTC